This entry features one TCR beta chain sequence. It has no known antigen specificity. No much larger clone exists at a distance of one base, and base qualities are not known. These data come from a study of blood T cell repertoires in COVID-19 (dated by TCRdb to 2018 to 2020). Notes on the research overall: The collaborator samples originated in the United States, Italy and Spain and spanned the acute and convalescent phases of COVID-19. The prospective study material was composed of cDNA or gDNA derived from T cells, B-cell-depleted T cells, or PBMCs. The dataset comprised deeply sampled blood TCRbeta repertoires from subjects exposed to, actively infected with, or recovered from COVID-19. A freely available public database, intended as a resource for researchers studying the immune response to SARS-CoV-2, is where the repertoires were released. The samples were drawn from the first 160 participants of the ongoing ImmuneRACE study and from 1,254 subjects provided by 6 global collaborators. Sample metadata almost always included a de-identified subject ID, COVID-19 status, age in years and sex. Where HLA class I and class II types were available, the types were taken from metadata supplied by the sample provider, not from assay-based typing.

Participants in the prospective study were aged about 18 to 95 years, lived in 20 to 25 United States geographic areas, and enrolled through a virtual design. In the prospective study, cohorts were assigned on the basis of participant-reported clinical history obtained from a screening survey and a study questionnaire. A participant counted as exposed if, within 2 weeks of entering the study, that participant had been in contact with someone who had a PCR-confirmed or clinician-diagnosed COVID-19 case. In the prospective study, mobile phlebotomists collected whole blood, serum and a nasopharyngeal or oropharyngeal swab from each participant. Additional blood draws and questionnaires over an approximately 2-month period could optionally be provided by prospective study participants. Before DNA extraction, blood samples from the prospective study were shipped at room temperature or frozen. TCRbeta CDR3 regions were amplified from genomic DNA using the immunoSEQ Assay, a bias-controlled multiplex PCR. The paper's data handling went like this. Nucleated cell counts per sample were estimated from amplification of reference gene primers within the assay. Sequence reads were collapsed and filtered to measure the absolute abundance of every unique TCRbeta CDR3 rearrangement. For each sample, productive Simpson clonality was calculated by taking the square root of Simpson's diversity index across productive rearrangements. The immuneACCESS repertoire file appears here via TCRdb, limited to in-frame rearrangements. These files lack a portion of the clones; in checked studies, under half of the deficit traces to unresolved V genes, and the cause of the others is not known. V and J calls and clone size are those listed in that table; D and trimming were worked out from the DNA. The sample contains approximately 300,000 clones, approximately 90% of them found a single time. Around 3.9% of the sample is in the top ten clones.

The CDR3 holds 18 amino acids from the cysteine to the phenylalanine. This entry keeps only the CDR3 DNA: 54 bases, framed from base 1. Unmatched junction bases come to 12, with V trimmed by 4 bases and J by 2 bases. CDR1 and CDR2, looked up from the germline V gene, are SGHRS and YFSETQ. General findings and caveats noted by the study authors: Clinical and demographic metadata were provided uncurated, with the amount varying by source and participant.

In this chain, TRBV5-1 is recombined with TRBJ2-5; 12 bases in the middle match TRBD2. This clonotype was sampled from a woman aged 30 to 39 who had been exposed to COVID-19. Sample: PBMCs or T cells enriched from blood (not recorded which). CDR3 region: CASSPGLAGQRWQETQYF. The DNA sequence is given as TGCGCCAGCAGCCCCGGACTAGCGGGGCAGAGGTGGCAAGAGACCCAGTACTTC.